A single T cell receptor (beta chain) is shown here with its context. The antigen this receptor binds is unknown. Base qualities were left out, and no much larger clone turns up one base away. The immunoSEQ Assay, a bias-controlled multiplex PCR, was used to amplify TCRbeta CDR3 regions from genomic DNA. The study's processing was this. The number of nucleated cells in each sample was estimated from the amplification of reference gene primers within the assay. To quantify the absolute abundance of each unique TCRbeta CDR3 rearrangement, sequence reads were collapsed and filtered. Productive Simpson clonality was computed per sample as the square root of Simpson's diversity index over productive rearrangements. TCRdb carries this immuneACCESS record with in-frame sequences only. Its versions omit some clonotypes, under half of them owing to an unresolved V gene in the studies checked, with the rest unexplained. V, J and clone size are those of that table, while D and trimming were read from the DNA. The sample table shows 180,000 or so clones, and 70% to 90% are seen once. In total, the top ten clones hold approximately 18% of the sample.

Trimming takes 5 bases off V and 0 bases off J; junction bases not matched to a gene: 5. CDR1 and CDR2 are drawn from the germline V gene (reference sequence): MNHEY, SMNVEV. Including the terminal cysteine and phenylalanine, the CDR3 comprises 15 residues. The DNA shown is the 45-base CDR3, in frame from base 1. At one collaborating source in Seattle, patients were enrolled during active infection and were followed longitudinally through the course of disease. The collaborating institutions used their own protocols to collect whole blood in K2EDTA tubes. Collaborator samples were shipped for TCRbeta analysis as frozen whole blood, isolated PBMCs, or DNA extracted from either sample type. These data belong to a study of blood T cell repertoires in COVID-19 (dated by TCRdb to the early 2020s). Study-wide context: Samples covering the acute and convalescent phases of COVID-19 were provided by collaborators in the United States, Italy and Spain. The prospective study material was composed of cDNA or gDNA derived from T cells, B-cell-depleted T cells, or PBMCs. The dataset comprised deeply sampled blood TCRbeta repertoires from subjects exposed to, actively infected with, or recovered from COVID-19. The repertoires were released in a freely available public database intended as a resource for research on the immune response to SARS-CoV-2. The samples were drawn from two sources: the first 160 participants of the ongoing ImmuneRACE study, and about 1,300 subjects contributed by 6 global collaborators. A de-identified subject ID, COVID-19 status, age in years and sex were almost always included in the sample metadata. HLA class I and class II types, where available, came from metadata supplied by the sample provider rather than from assay-based typing. The full study reports these points: How much clinical and demographic metadata was included differed by source and by participant, and the metadata was provided uncurated.

The source is an older person with COVID-19, enrolled during active disease. Sequenced input: peripheral blood. Rearrangement joined TRBV27 to TRBJ1-1; 8 bases in the junction line up with TRBD1. The CDR3 loop reads CASSPRTGLNTEAFF. The nucleotide sequence reads TGTGCCAGCAGTCCCAGGACAGGGCTGAACACTGAAGCTTTCTTT.